This TCR beta chain was captured by sequencing in a study of radiation and T cells in renal cell carcinoma. Study background: Nephrectomy followed 15 Gy stereotactic body radiation by 4 weeks. Study-wide results and caveats: In blood, top tumor clones expanded by 2 weeks, shrinking by 4.

Sample time point: blood 2 weeks post-SBRT. Treatment specified: 15 Gy SBRT to primary tumor, nephrectomy 4 weeks later. Radiation-treated patients gave blood at baseline, week 2 and week 4. The tumor was a clear cell renal cell carcinoma. This table comes from immunoSEQ multiplex PCR, and its TCRdb copy is limited to in-frame clones, with some not included. Found here are tens of thousands of clones, 75% to 85% of them singletons; the top ten hold around 30%. Concerning this clone itself: Its antigen is not identified.

The origin of this receptor is a woman in her 70s with renal cell carcinoma. The sequencing used blood, collected from a patient whose treatment included radiotherapy and nephrectomy.

The DNA of the CDR3 is TGCGCCAGCAGCCCAGGGACTATACAGTACCAAGAGACCCAGTACTTC. Translation gives CASSPGTIQYQETQYF. V is TRBV4-1 and J is TRBJ2-5; 7 positions match TRBD2. CDR1 and CDR2 (germline): MGHRA, YSYEKL. Trimming took 4 bases from V and 0 from J; bases not matched to a gene: 8. This CDR3 spans 16 amino acids.